The text below deals with one T cell receptor (beta chain). Its antigen remains unidentified. The sample comes from a study of cytomegalovirus exposure and HLA in healthy donors. Points from the study as a whole: Most TCR sequences were uncommon, yet certain public TCRs appeared in many donors.

Donors likely had unrecorded immune exposures despite being nominally healthy when sampled. With V trimmed by 3 bases and J by 3 bases, 9 bases remained unmatched. Germline V gene sequence: CDR1 KGHSH, CDR2 LQKENI. This CDR3 has 16 residues. Vbeta (60) and Jbeta (13) primers were used in the PCR. Repertoires were generated with immunoSEQ multiplex PCR, while TCRdb's copy carries only in-frame clones and drops some. The sample's table shows 70,000 or so clones. The chain is built from TRBV18 and TRBJ1-1, with TRBD1 identical over 8 bases. The clonotype originates from a boy between 10 and 17 years old in good health and CMV-seronegative. Sequencing was performed on PBMCs. The CDR3 DNA sequence: TGTGCCAGCTCACCTGGACAGGGCCGTCGGGACACTGAAGCTTTCTTT. It specifies CASSPGQGRRDTEAFF.